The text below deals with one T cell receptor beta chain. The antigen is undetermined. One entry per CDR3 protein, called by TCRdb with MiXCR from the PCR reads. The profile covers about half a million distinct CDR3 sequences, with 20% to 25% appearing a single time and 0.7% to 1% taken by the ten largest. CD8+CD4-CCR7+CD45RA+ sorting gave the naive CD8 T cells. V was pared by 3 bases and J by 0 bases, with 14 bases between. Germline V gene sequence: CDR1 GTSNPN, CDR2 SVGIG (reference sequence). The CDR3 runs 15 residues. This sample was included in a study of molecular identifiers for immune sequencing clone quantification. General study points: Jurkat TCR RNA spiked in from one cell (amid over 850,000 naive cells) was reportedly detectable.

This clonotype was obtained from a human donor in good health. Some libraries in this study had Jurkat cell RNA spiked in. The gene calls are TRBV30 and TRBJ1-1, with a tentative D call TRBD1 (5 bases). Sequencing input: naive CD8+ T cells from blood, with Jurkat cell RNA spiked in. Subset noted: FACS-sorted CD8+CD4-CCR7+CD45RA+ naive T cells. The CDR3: CAWRFRETMNTEAFF. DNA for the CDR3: TGTGCCTGGAGGTTCAGGGAGACCATGAACACTGAAGCTTTCTTT.